Reported below is one TCR beta chain. The data originate from a study of sequential checkpoint blockade in melanoma. Study-level information: Arm A got nivolumab then ipilimumab; arm B the reverse, 1:1. Maintenance nivolumab came after either treatment sequence.

Specified treatment: randomized to nivolumab then ipilimumab (arm A) or the reverse (arm B). None of the patients previously received DNA-damaging chemotherapy. Sorted cells were live CD3+CD8+, lacking CD19 and CD56, from PBMCs. The CDR3 consists of 11 residues. The V segment lost 3 bases and the J segment 7 bases; nucleotides outside the gene matches: 1. The germline V gene encodes CDR1 GTSNPN and CDR2 SVGIG (reference sequence). The assay was immunoSEQ multiplex PCR, and TCRdb's table has in-frame clones only and misses some. The sample contains 18,000 or so clones, around 63% of which appear only once.

The rearrangement links TRBV30 to TRBJ2-5, with 8 bases fitting TRBD2. The clonotype was recovered from a human donor with melanoma. The sample in question was CD8+ T cells sorted from blood (inferred from file names), obtained from a patient given nivolumab and ipilimumab in sequence. The CDR3 nucleotides are TGTGCCTGGAGCGGGGGGGGGACCCAGTACTTC. Amino acid sequence: CAWSGGGTQYF.